Listed below are T cell receptor beta chains from one sample, sequenced in a study of CD8+ T cells in alopecia areata. The table came from immunoSEQ multiplex PCR; TCRdb's copy has only in-frame clones and leaves some out. The repertoire holds some 98,000 clones, approximately 60% seen once, with roughly a sixth in the top ten. Sample: CD8+ T cells sorted from blood, taken at week 4, from a patient treated with tofacitinib. The receptors were sampled from a human donor with alopecia areata. CDR3s include the opening cysteine and the closing phenylalanine or tryptophan. A D gene is named only where the DNA matches it firmly.

v_call	j_call	d_call	cdr3_aa
TRBV6-4	TRBJ2-7	NA	CASSPSGDYEQYF
TRBV5-1	TRBJ1-1	NA	CASSWGAMNTEAFF
TRBV27	TRBJ2-1	NA	CASSQGRNPGQFF
TRBV27	TRBJ2-3	NA	CASSLLGGDTQYF
TRBV29-1	TRBJ2-2	TRBD1	CSVGQGARTGELFF
TRBV25-1	TRBJ1-2	NA	CASSDSYSAFYGYTF
TRBV7-9	TRBJ1-1	NA	CASSLGATNTEAFF
TRBV7-2	TRBJ2-3	TRBD2	CASSLAQRETDTQYF
TRBV4-1	TRBJ2-1	NA	CASSQERGAGEQFF
TRBV4-1	TRBJ2-2	TRBD1	CASSLMPGTGVNTGELFF
TRBV9	TRBJ1-1	NA	CASSEGGSEAFF
TRBV14	TRBJ1-5	TRBD1	CASSPTGVNQPQHF
TRBV27	TRBJ1-2	NA	CASSLTGGHGYTF
TRBV29-1	TRBJ1-1	NA	CSVEPEAFF
TRBV6-6	TRBJ2-7	TRBD1	CASSQGQSLSYEQYF
TRBV9	TRBJ2-5	NA	CASSVDWGPQETQYF
TRBV19	TRBJ2-7	NA	CASSTSRGGYEQYF
TRBV9	TRBJ2-1	TRBD2	CASTTSGSGDEQFF
TRBV7-6	TRBJ2-1	NA	CASSLGLGSRNEQFF
TRBV30	TRBJ2-1	NA	CAWAGLSEQFF
TRBV5-6	TRBJ2-3	TRBD2	CASSSGLGVADTQYF
TRBV10-3	TRBJ2-2	NA	CAISEPGHHAGELFF
TRBV29-1	TRBJ2-1	TRBD1	CSVRDRVRYNEQFF
TRBV4-1	TRBJ1-1	NA	CASSQAAQGHTEAFF
TRBV28	TRBJ2-5	NA	CASRDSGAGETQYF
TRBV9	TRBJ2-5	NA	CASSVVPEGQETQYF
TRBV5-1	TRBJ1-2	NA	CASSSQYGYTF
TRBV29-1	TRBJ2-2	NA	CSVDFTSGTGELFF
TRBV6-5	TRBJ1-1	NA	CASSSDSLEAFF
TRBV27	TRBJ1-1	NA	CASSLGENTEAFF
TRBV6-5	TRBJ2-1	NA	CASSYSIAGVSNEQFF
TRBV4-3	TRBJ2-7	NA	CASSQDRTADEQYF